Below are 32 T cell receptor beta chains sequenced from a single sample in a study of T cell responses to AZD1222 COVID-19 vaccine. The table came from immunoSEQ multiplex PCR; TCRdb's copy has only in-frame clones and leaves some out. The sample yields approximately 130,000 clones, about 90% seen once. The sequenced sample was peripheral blood, obtained on day 0 of AZD1222 vaccination. The origin of the receptors is an adult in good health.

V is TRBV24-1 and J is TRBJ1-5; D remains unclear. V lost 8 bases, J lost 5 bases, and 3 bases lay in between. Germline CDR1 KGHDR, CDR2 SFDVKD. This CDR3 comprises 10 residues. The CDR3 spells CATIDQPQHF. The CDR3, as DNA: TGTGCCACCATCGATCAGCCCCAGCATTTT.

The table lists this clone with a few counts. The chain recombines TRBV27 with TRBJ2-2; D remains unclear. Trimming removed 3 bases from V and 6 bases from J, with 8 bases in between. This CDR3 spans 13 amino acids. Germline CDR1 and CDR2: MNHEY and SMNVEV (reference sequence). The CDR3 loop is CASSLKVAGELFF. In nucleotides, the CDR3 is TGTGCCAGCAGTTTGAAGGTCGCCGGGGAGCTGTTTTTT.

This chain uses TRBV6-6 with TRBJ2-2, with a tentative D call TRBD1 (6 bases). This CDR3 region has 16 residues. The germline V and J ends were trimmed by 3 bases and 4 bases, with 15 bases remaining between them. Germline V gene sequence: CDR1 MNHNY, CDR2 SVGAGI (reference sequence). The CDR3 reads CASSYFVGQITGELFF. CDR3 bases: TGTGCCAGCAGTTATTTTGTGGGACAAATCACCGGGGAGCTGTTTTTT.

The chain joins TRBV7-9 to TRBJ1-3, with D maybe TRBD1 (5 bases). V lost 1 base and J 4 bases, leaving 8 bases between the germline ends. Germline loops: CDR1 SEHNR, CDR2 FQNEAQ (reference sequence). The CDR3 spans 14 residues. CDR3 amino acids: CASSLGGEGNTIYF. CDR3 bases: TGTGCCAGCAGCTTAGGAGGGGAAGGAAACACCATATATTTT.

This chain joins TRBV27 and TRBJ2-3; D is possibly TRBD2 (6 bases). The V and J ends lost 8 bases and 11 bases respectively, with 17 bases between them. The CDR3 runs 12 residues. Per the germline V gene, CDR1 is MNHEY and CDR2 is SMNVEV (reference sequence). The CDR3 is CASGLLGRGQYF. DNA of the CDR3: TGTGCCAGCGGATTGCTAGGGCGGGGGCAGTATTTT.

The chain has TRBV5-4 and TRBJ1-1; the D is unclear. The V end was cut by 2 bases, the J end by 4 bases, with 9 bases between. CDR1 and CDR2 from the germline V gene are SGHNT and YYREEE (reference sequence). The CDR3 is made up of 13 amino acids. The CDR3: CASSLQRGTEAFF. As DNA, the CDR3 is TGTGCCAGCAGCTTACAACGGGGCACTGAAGCTTTCTTT.

The rearrangement uses TRBV28 and TRBJ2-7, with D hard to call. Between the trimmed V and J ends, which lost 4 bases and 1 base, there was a span of 8 bases. Germline V gives CDR1 MDHEN, CDR2 SYDVKM. The CDR3 spans 13 residues. DNA for the CDR3: TGTGCCAGCAGTTACGGCCCATCCTACGAGCAGTACTTC. Translation: CASSYGPSYEQYF.

The genes are TRBV20-1 and TRBJ1-1, with D uncertain. V shed 6 bases and J shed 0 bases, with 5 bases lying between them. The CDR3 is made up of 11 amino acids. The V gene's germline CDR1 is DFQATT and CDR2 SNEGSKA (reference sequence). The CDR3 loop reads CSALVNTEAFF. The DNA for the CDR3 is TGCAGTGCCCTGGTGAACACTGAAGCTTTCTTT.

This clone was recorded once. The CDR3 region is CATQQNADTGELFF. The CDR3 DNA is TGCGCCACCCAACAAAACGCGGACACCGGGGAGCTGTTTTTT. V and J are TRBV5-1 and TRBJ2-2; no clear D. The CDR3 loop spans 14 amino acids. Germline values: CDR1 SGHRS, CDR2 YFSETQ. Deletions cut 9 bases from V and 3 bases from J, with 15 bases between.

The J gene is TRBJ2-3, the V gene TRBV24-1; 9 bases fit TRBD1. V was clipped by 4 bases and J by 2 bases; unmatched bases: 6. Germline V gene lookup returns CDR1 KGHDR and CDR2 SFDVKD. This CDR3 has 16 amino acids. CDR3 sequence: CATSDPTGGDTDTQYF. CDR3 DNA: TGTGCCACCAGTGACCCGACAGGGGGAGACACAGATACGCAGTATTTT.

CDR3 protein: CASSEGDSYNEQFF. The CDR3 nucleotides are TGTGCCAGCAGTGAGGGAGACTCCTACAATGAGCAGTTCTTC. The chain has TRBV9 and TRBJ2-1, with a weak D call TRBD2 (5 bases). The V gene's germline CDR1 is SGDLS and CDR2 YYNGEE. With 5 bases removed from V and 0 bases from J, the gap between germline ends came to 9 bases. The CDR3 is 14 amino acids.

As concerns this clone: Other DNA sequences in the same sample also yield this CDR3. This chain uses TRBV29-1 with TRBJ1-2; the D is unclear. The ends were cut back, 4 bases at V and 7 bases at J, with 7 bases in the middle. CDR1 SQVTM and CDR2 ANQGSEA come from the germline V gene. This CDR3 has 10 amino acids. The CDR3 DNA reads as TGCAGCGTTGGGGAAGGTGGCTACACCTTC. Translation: CSVGEGGYTF.

The J gene is TRBJ2-7, the V gene TRBV9; no clear D gene. V lost 3 bases to trimming and J lost 5 bases, with 15 bases between them. CDR1 is SGDLS, CDR2 YYNGEE, per germline. The CDR3 has 14 amino acids. CDR3 region: CASSAGFASDEQYF. The CDR3 nucleotides read TGTGCCAGCAGCGCCGGGTTCGCCTCGGACGAGCAGTACTTC.

The chain links TRBV21-1 to TRBJ1-3. TRBV21-1 is given as a pseudogene. CDR3 length equals 15 residues. The CDR3 spells CASSNDELSGNTIYF. The CDR3 region has the DNA TGTGCCAGCAGCAATGACGAACTCTCTGGAAACACCATATATTTT.

This chain connects TRBV6-5 to TRBJ1-2; no definite D call. V was cut by 11 bases and J by 6 bases, with 13 bases left in between. CDR1 is MNHEY, CDR2 SVGAGI, per germline. The CDR3 totals 11 residues. The CDR3 DNA reads TGTGCCTCAGGTGGAGGGAATGGCTACACCTTC. This encodes CASGGGNGYTF.

This chain connects TRBV19 to TRBJ1-1; D gene ambiguous. Trimming left V 7 bases short and J 4 bases short, with 19 bases between. The CDR3 extends over 15 amino acids. Germline assignment: CDR1 LNHDA and CDR2 SQIVND (reference sequence). The CDR3 loop reads CASTPGVRAGTEAFF. In DNA form, the CDR3 reads TGTGCCAGTACCCCCGGGGTGAGGGCAGGCACTGAAGCTTTCTTT.

The chain employs TRBV9 and TRBJ1-6; no definite D call. CDR1 SGDLS and CDR2 YYNGEE come from the germline V gene. The ends were cut back, 0 bases at V and 8 bases at J, with 9 bases in the middle. The CDR3 covers 14 residues. CDR3 DNA sequence: TGTGCCAGCAGCGTAGGAGGATTCGATTCACCCCTCCACTTT. Translated, it gives CASSVGGFDSPLHF.

The chain is built from TRBV6-5 and TRBJ2-7; 9 bases match TRBD2. Per the germline V gene, CDR1 is MNHEY and CDR2 is SVGAGI. The V segment lost 6 bases and the J segment 6 bases; nucleotides outside the gene matches: 12. This CDR3 has 15 amino acids. This chain's CDR3 is CASRDRAGGISEQYF. The CDR3, as DNA: TGTGCCAGCAGAGACCGAGCGGGAGGAATTAGCGAGCAGTACTTC.

This clone was found once. The J gene is TRBJ1-1, the V gene TRBV5-5, with a possible D match to TRBD1 (6 bases). Germline CDR1 is SGHKS and CDR2 is YYEKEE (reference sequence). V was trimmed by 4 bases and J by 0 bases, leaving 10 bases between them. This CDR3 contains 14 residues. CDR3 DNA sequence: TGTGCCAGCAGCCGGACAGCGATGAACACTGAAGCTTTCTTT. Translation: CASSRTAMNTEAFF. The whole variable domain, filled in from reference TRBV5-5 and TRBJ1-1, reads DAGVTQSPTHLIKTRGQQVTLRCSPISGHKSVSWYQQVLGQGPQFIFQYYEKEERGRGNFPDRFSARQFPNYSSELNVNALLLGDSALYLCASSRTAMNTEAFFGQGTRLTVV.

The V gene is TRBV9, the J gene TRBJ1-3; weak D call: TRBD1 (6 bases). Trimming left V 4 bases short and J 2 bases short, with 10 bases between. The CDR3 consists of 14 residues. The germline gives CDR1 SGDLS, CDR2 YYNGEE. The DNA of the CDR3 is TGTGCCAGCAGCCCCGGGACAACTGGAAACACCATATATTTT. This encodes CASSPGTTGNTIYF.

The gene calls are TRBV2 and TRBJ2-5; no definite D call. V gave up 7 bases and J gave up 3 bases, with 15 bases separating them. This CDR3 contains 14 residues. Germline V gene sequence: CDR1 SNHLY, CDR2 FYNNEI. In DNA form, the CDR3 reads TGTGCCAGCACCGGGCCTCGGCCCGAAGAGACCCAGTACTTC. This gives the protein CASTGPRPEETQYF.

J is TRBJ2-1 and V is TRBV7-6; possibly TRBD2 for D (6 bases). V gave up 1 base and J gave up 7 bases, with 14 bases separating them. Germline V lookup: CDR1 SGHVS, CDR2 FNYEAQ. The CDR3 consists of 15 residues. CDR3: CASSLGGGTVNEQFF. The CDR3 bases are TGTGCCAGCAGCTTAGGTGGGGGGACTGTAAATGAGCAGTTCTTC. Full variable domain (outside the CDR3, taken from reference TRBV7-6 and TRBJ2-1): GAGVSQSPRYKVTKRGQDVALRCDPISGHVSLYWYRQALGQGPEFLTYFNYEAQQDKSGLPNDRFSAERPEGSISTLTIQRTEQRDSAMYRCASSLGGGTVNEQFFGPGTRLTVL.

J is TRBJ1-2 and V is TRBV5-1; 10 bases align to TRBD1. Germline V lookup: CDR1 SGHRS, CDR2 YFSETQ. CDR3 length: 15 amino acids. V gave up 4 bases and J gave up 1 base; unmatched junction bases: 4. CDR3 residues: CASSVDRGLNYGYTF. The CDR3 DNA reads as TGCGCCAGCAGCGTCGACAGGGGGCTTAACTATGGCTACACCTTC.

The J gene is TRBJ1-2, the V gene TRBV5-1; unclear D gene. The V and J ends lost 2 bases and 5 bases respectively, with 10 bases between them. CDR3 length: 13 residues. CDR1 and CDR2 (germline): SGHRS, YFSETQ. CDR3 sequence reads: CASSLTLRYGYTF. The CDR3 DNA is TGCGCCAGCAGCTTAACACTACGGTATGGCTACACCTTC.

The chain joins TRBV5-1 to TRBJ1-1; D gene ambiguous. With 4 bases removed from V and 3 bases from J, the gap between germline ends came to 16 bases. This CDR3 has 15 amino acids. Per germline, CDR1 SGHRS and CDR2 YFSETQ. CDR3 nucleotide sequence: TGCGCCAGCAGCGGTTCACGAGGGAGGGACACTGAAGCTTTCTTT. Residues: CASSGSRGRDTEAFF.

The DNA for the CDR3 is TGCGCCAGCAGCTTGGGTGTCGGGACAGGGGGCGAAAAACTGTTTTTT. Encoded protein: CASSLGVGTGGEKLFF. The V gene is TRBV5-1, the J gene TRBJ1-4, with 12 bases matching TRBD1. In germline, CDR1 is SGHRS, CDR2 YFSETQ. V was pared by 0 bases and J by 8 bases, with 5 bases of the junction left unmatched. The CDR3 runs 16 residues.

V is TRBV24-1 and J is TRBJ1-2, with D tentatively TRBD1 (5 bases). This CDR3 spans 16 amino acids. Germline V CDR1 and CDR2: KGHDR, SFDVKD. The ends were cut back, 1 base at V and 7 bases at J, with 18 bases in the middle. CDR3 residues: CATSDFGAGVKGGYTF. The DNA of the CDR3 is TGTGCCACCAGTGATTTTGGGGCCGGGGTTAAGGGTGGCTACACCTTC.

The chain combines TRBV5-6 with TRBJ1-2; D perhaps matches TRBD1 (6 bases). V was pared by 7 bases and J by 7 bases, with 11 bases between. The CDR3 runs to 11 residues. The V gene's germline CDR1 is SGHDT and CDR2 YYEEEE. The CDR3 loop is CASHRASGYTF. CDR3 in DNA: TGTGCCAGCCACAGGGCCAGTGGCTACACCTTC.

This clone was seen a single time. The genes are TRBV5-6 and TRBJ1-5; D is ambiguous. The V gene's germline CDR1 is SGHDT and CDR2 YYEEEE. The CDR3 runs to 13 residues. Deletions cut 1 base from V and 6 bases from J, with 8 bases between. CDR3 nucleotide sequence: TGTGCCAGCAGCTTGTCTCCGAGTCAGCCCCAGCATTTT. Translation: CASSLSPSQPQHF.

The chain links TRBV13 to TRBJ1-1; D unresolved. The CDR3 is 14 residues long. The V and J ends lost 0 bases and 0 bases respectively, with 5 bases between them. Germline V gene data show CDR1 as PRHDT and CDR2 as FYEKMQ (reference sequence). The CDR3 spells CASSLGQLNTEAFF. The CDR3 bases are TGTGCCAGCAGCTTAGGACAATTGAACACTGAAGCTTTCTTT.

The J gene is TRBJ2-2, the V gene TRBV5-4; D ambiguous. Germline V gives CDR1 SGHNT, CDR2 YYREEE (reference sequence). The V gene lost 0 bases and the J gene lost 1 base, with 7 bases spanning the gap. This CDR3 spans 15 amino acids. CDR3: CASSLEWRNTGELFF. CDR3 DNA: TGTGCCAGCAGCTTGGAGTGGAGGAACACCGGGGAGCTGTTTTTT.

V gene TRBV19 combines with J gene TRBJ2-1, with a possible D match to TRBD2 (7 bases). V was cut by 7 bases and J by 9 bases, with 19 bases left in between. The CDR3 contains 14 residues. Germline CDR1 is LNHDA and CDR2 is SQIVND (reference sequence). The CDR3 is CASKDWGGGLEQFF. For the CDR3, the DNA is TGTGCCAGTAAGGATTGGGGAGGGGGTCTTGAGCAGTTCTTC.